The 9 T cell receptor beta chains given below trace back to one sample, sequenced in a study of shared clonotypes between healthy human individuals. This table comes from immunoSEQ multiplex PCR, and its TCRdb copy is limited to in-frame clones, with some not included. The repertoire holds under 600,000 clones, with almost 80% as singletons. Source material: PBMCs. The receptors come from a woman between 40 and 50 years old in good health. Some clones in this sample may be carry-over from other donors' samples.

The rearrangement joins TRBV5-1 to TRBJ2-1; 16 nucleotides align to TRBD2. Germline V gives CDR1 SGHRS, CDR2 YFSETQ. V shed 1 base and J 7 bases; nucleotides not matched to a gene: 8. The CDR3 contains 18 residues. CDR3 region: CASSLRPGTSGRENEQFF. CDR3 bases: TGCGCCAGCAGCTTGCGACCCGGGACTAGCGGGAGGGAAAATGAGCAGTTCTTC.

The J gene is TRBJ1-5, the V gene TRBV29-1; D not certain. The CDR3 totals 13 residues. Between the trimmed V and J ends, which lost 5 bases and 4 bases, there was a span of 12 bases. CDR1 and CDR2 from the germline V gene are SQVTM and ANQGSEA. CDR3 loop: CSVLYSPNQPQHF. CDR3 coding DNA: TGCAGCGTTTTGTACAGCCCAAATCAGCCCCAGCATTTT.

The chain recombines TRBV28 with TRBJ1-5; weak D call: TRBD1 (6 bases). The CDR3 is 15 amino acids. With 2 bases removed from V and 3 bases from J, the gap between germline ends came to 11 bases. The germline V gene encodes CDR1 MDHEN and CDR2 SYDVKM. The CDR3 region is CASSLPGQNNQPQHF. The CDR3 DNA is TGTGCCAGCAGTTTACCGGGACAAAACAATCAGCCCCAGCATTTT.

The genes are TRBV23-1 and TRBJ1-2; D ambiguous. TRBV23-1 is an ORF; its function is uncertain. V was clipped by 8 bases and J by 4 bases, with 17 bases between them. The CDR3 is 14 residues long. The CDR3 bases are TGCGCCAGCGTCCTGGGCGATAGTCCCTATGGCTACACCTTC. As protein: CASVLGDSPYGYTF.

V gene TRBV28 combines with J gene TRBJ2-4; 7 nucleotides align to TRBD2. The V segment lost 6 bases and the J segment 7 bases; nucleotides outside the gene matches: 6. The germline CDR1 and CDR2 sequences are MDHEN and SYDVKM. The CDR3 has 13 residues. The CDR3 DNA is TGTGCCAGCAGACGTGGACTAGTGAACATTCAGTACTTC. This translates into CASRRGLVNIQYF.

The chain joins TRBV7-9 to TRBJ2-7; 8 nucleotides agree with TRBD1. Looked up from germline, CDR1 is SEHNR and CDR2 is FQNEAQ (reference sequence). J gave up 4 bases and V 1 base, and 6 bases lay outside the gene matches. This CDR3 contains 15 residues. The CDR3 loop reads CASSLVAGGKYEQYF. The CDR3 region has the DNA TGTGCCAGCAGCTTAGTGGCAGGGGGCAAGTACGAGCAGTACTTC.

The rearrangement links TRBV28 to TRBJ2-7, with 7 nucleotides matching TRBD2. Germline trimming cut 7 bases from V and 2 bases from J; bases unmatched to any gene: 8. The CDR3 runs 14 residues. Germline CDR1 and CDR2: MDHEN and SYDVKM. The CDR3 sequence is CASTFSGFPYEQYF. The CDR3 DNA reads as TGTGCCAGCACCTTTAGCGGGTTCCCCTACGAGCAGTACTTC.

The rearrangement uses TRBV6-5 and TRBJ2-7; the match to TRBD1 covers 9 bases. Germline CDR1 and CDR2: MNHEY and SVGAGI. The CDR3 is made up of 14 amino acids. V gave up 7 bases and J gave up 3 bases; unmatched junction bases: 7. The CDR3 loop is CASTSDRGSYEQYF. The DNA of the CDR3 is TGTGCCAGCACCTCCGACAGGGGGAGCTACGAGCAGTACTTC.

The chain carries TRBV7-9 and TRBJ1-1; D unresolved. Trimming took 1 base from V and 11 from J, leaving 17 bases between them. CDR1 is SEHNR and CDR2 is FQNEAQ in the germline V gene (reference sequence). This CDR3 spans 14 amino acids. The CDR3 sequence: CASSLDHASWEAFF. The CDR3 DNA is TGTGCCAGCAGCTTAGATCACGCTTCGTGGGAGGCTTTCTTT.